The entry below gives a single T cell receptor beta chain sequence along with its context. The PCR ran on 60 Vbeta and 13 Jbeta primers. Some clones are missing from TCRdb's copy, which holds only in-frame ones; the method was immunoSEQ multiplex PCR. Of 160,000 or so clones in the sample, 72% were seen once. This specimen belongs to a study of cytomegalovirus exposure and HLA in healthy donors. In germline, CDR1 is KGHSH, CDR2 LQKENI. The CDR3 is made up of 16 amino acids. Trimming removed 3 bases from V and 0 bases from J; junction bases left unmatched: 4. The receptor comes from a human donor in good health. Sequencing was done on a sample of PBMCs. This chain connects TRBV18 to TRBJ1-4, with TRBD1 matching over 7 bases. CDR3 amino acids: CASSPSTGTTNEKLFF. In DNA, the CDR3 is TGTGCCAGCTCACCTTCGACAGGGACAACTAATGAAAAACTGTTTTTT.